Each of the 21 T cell receptor beta chains below was sequenced from the same sample in a study of cytomegalovirus exposure and HLA in healthy donors. Both 60 Vbeta primers and 13 Jbeta primers went into the PCR. This table comes from immunoSEQ multiplex PCR, and its TCRdb copy is limited to in-frame clones, with some not included. The sample records 170,000 or so clones, 60% to 85% being singletons. The sample comprised PBMCs. The origin of the receptors is a male donor in good health and CMV-seronegative.

This clone was detected only a few times. The chain combines TRBV5-1 with TRBJ2-3; 8 nucleotides agree with TRBD1. The germline gives CDR1 SGHRS, CDR2 YFSETQ. With 0 bases clipped from V and 5 bases from J, the junction kept 5 bases outside the gene matches. This CDR3 is 15 amino acids long. CDR3 sequence: CASSLAPGQEDTQYF. Written as DNA, the CDR3 is TGCGCCAGCAGCTTGGCTCCGGGACAGGAAGATACGCAGTATTTT. Full variable domain (rest looked up from reference TRBV5-1 and TRBJ2-3): KAGVTQTPRYLIKTRGQQVTLSCSPISGHRSVSWYQQTPGQGLQFLFEYFSETQRNKGNFPGRFSGRQFSNSRSEMNVSTLELGDSALYLCASSLAPGQEDTQYFGPGTRLTVL.

The rearrangement joins TRBV5-1 to TRBJ2-1; 12 nucleotides align to TRBD2. The length of the CDR3 is 18 residues. Germline lookup yields CDR1 SGHRS and CDR2 YFSETQ. V dropped 0 bases and J dropped 1; count of bases not matched to a gene: 5. The CDR3 reads CASSLGLAGGGSYNEQFF. The CDR3 DNA reads TGCGCCAGCAGCTTGGGTCTAGCGGGAGGGGGGTCCTACAATGAGCAGTTCTTC. The whole variable domain, filled in from reference TRBV5-1 and TRBJ2-1, reads KAGVTQTPRYLIKTRGQQVTLSCSPISGHRSVSWYQQTPGQGLQFLFEYFSETQRNKGNFPGRFSGRQFSNSRSEMNVSTLELGDSALYLCASSLGLAGGGSYNEQFFGPGTRLTVL.

V usage is TRBV30 and J usage is TRBJ2-1; 15 bases line up with TRBD2. The germline V gene has CDR1 GTSNPN and CDR2 SVGIG (reference sequence). The CDR3 runs to 19 residues. V gave up 3 bases and J gave up 2 bases; unmatched junction bases: 11. This CDR3 is CAWSSRGLAGGTTYNEQFF. CDR3 bases: TGTGCCTGGAGCTCACGGGGACTAGCGGGGGGCACGACCTACAATGAGCAGTTCTTC.

The V gene is TRBV6-5, the J gene TRBJ2-1; TRBD2 is a possible D gene (5 bases). V lost 6 bases and J 2 bases, leaving 11 bases between the germline ends. This CDR3 is 14 amino acids long. In germline, CDR1 is MNHEY, CDR2 SVGAGI. The CDR3 here is CASSQGGAYNEQFF. CDR3 DNA: TGTGCCAGCAGCCAAGGAGGAGCCTACAATGAGCAGTTCTTC.

This clone was found a few times. The chain is built from TRBV28 and TRBJ2-3; 8 bases map to TRBD1. The germline V gene has CDR1 MDHEN and CDR2 SYDVKM. The trim removed 5 bases at V and 4 bases at J, leaving 11 bases unmatched. The CDR3 totals 16 residues. The CDR3 reads CASSLRQGTSPDTQYF. In nucleotides, the CDR3 is TGTGCCAGCAGTCTGCGACAGGGGACCTCACCAGATACGCAGTATTTT. Based on the CDR3 plus reference TRBV28 and TRBJ2-3, the full variable domain is DVKVTQSSRYLVKRTGEKVFLECVQDMDHENMFWYRQDPGLGLRLIYFSYDVKMKEKGDIPEGYSVSREKKERFSLILESASTNQTSMYLCASSLRQGTSPDTQYFGPGTRLTVL.

About this clone: Distinct nucleotide sequences in the sample also encode this CDR3. The gene calls are TRBV6-5 and TRBJ1-2, with a tentative D call TRBD1 (6 bases). The CDR3 extends over 13 amino acids. The germline V gene has CDR1 MNHEY and CDR2 SVGAGI. Between the trimmed V and J ends, which lost 6 bases and 4 bases, there was a span of 12 bases. The CDR3 sequence is CASSLGQPYGYTF. Here the CDR3 DNA reads TGTGCCAGCAGCCTTGGACAGCCCTATGGCTACACCTTC.

The chain has TRBV6-5 and TRBJ2-7; D possibly corresponds to TRBD2 (5 bases). The germline V gene has CDR1 MNHEY and CDR2 SVGAGI. Trimming cost V 0 bases and J 0 bases, with 9 bases left between them. The CDR3 consists of 15 residues. The CDR3 loop is CASSYSGGGSYEQYF. In DNA form, the CDR3 reads TGTGCCAGCAGTTACTCTGGCGGAGGCTCCTACGAGCAGTACTTC.

This chain uses TRBV30 with TRBJ1-2, with D uncertain. CDR1 and CDR2 (germline): GTSNPN, SVGIG (reference sequence). The length of the CDR3 is 14 residues. The V gene lost 0 bases and the J gene lost 2 bases, with 10 bases spanning the gap. CDR3 residues: CAWSVSGTNYGYTF. In nucleotides, the CDR3 is TGTGCCTGGAGTGTTTCGGGAACGAACTATGGCTACACCTTC.

J is TRBJ1-2 and V is TRBV7-9; 9 bases agree with TRBD1. The V gene's germline CDR1 is SEHNR and CDR2 FQNEAQ (reference sequence). The CDR3 extends over 17 amino acids. The V and J ends lost 4 bases and 5 bases, in that order; junction bases with no gene match: 14. As DNA, the CDR3 is TGTGCCAGCAGCTCCCCCCCGAGGACAGGGGAAGTGTATGGCTACACCTTC. Residues: CASSSPPRTGEVYGYTF.

The chain combines TRBV5-4 with TRBJ2-5, with a possible D match to TRBD1 (6 bases). Germline V CDR1 and CDR2: SGHNT, YYREEE (reference sequence). CDR3 length equals 13 residues. V was clipped by 5 bases and J by 4 bases, with 12 bases between them. CDR3 coding DNA: TGTGCCAGCAGTCCCCCAGGGGTAGAGACCCAGTACTTC. It encodes CASSPPGVETQYF.

The chain employs TRBV5-6 and TRBJ2-1; tentative D call: TRBD2 (6 bases). Between the trimmed V and J ends, which lost 7 bases and 3 bases, there was a span of 17 bases. The CDR3 totals 15 residues. CDR1 and CDR2 (germline): SGHDT, YYEEEE. The CDR3 here is CASRASAQFYNEQFF. The CDR3 DNA sequence: TGTGCCAGCCGAGCTAGCGCTCAGTTCTACAATGAGCAGTTCTTC.

This clone was detected only once. The chain joins TRBV5-1 to TRBJ1-4, with TRBD1 identical over 7 bases. The CDR3 is 13 amino acids. V trimming: 4 bases; J trimming: 8 bases; junction bases outside the gene matches: 5. Germline CDR1 SGHRS, CDR2 YFSETQ. The DNA for the CDR3 is TGCGCCAGCAGCGAGGGGGCGGGAGAAAAACTGTTTTTT. Translation gives CASSEGAGEKLFF.

The V and J genes are TRBV27 and TRBJ1-1; D is uncertain. Trimming left V 4 bases short and J 3 bases short, with 9 bases between. Germline loops: CDR1 MNHEY, CDR2 SMNVEV (reference sequence). This CDR3 contains 13 residues. CDR3 nucleotide sequence: TGTGCCAGCAGTTCCACAGAGTACACTGAAGCTTTCTTT. Its translation: CASSSTEYTEAFF.

This CDR3 reads CASRLRLSVHTQYF. CDR3 sequence (DNA): TGTGCCAGTAGATTGCGGCTCTCCGTCCATACGCAGTATTTT. V gene TRBV19 combines with J gene TRBJ2-3; D remains ambiguous. The V end lost 6 bases, the J end lost 7 bases, and 17 bases lay between the germline ends. The CDR3 runs 14 residues. Germline CDR1 and CDR2: LNHDA and SQIVND (reference sequence).

The J gene is TRBJ2-7, the V gene TRBV19, with 7 nucleotides matching TRBD2. The junction had 6 bases not matched to a gene; V was cut back by 5 bases and J by 2 bases. There are 14 residues in the CDR3. Germline V gives CDR1 LNHDA, CDR2 SQIVND (reference sequence). CDR3 sequence: CASSLAGLPYEQYF. The CDR3 DNA sequence: TGTGCCAGTAGTTTGGCGGGACTACCCTACGAGCAGTACTTC.

The V and J genes are TRBV6-5 and TRBJ1-4; D perhaps matches TRBD1 (6 bases). Looked up from germline, CDR1 is MNHEY and CDR2 is SVGAGI. This CDR3 is 16 amino acids long. The ends were cut back, 0 bases at V and 7 bases at J, with 15 bases in the middle. This CDR3 is CASSYSFTGTGEKLFF. The CDR3 bases are TGTGCCAGCAGTTACTCCTTTACAGGGACGGGTGAAAAACTGTTTTTT.

V is TRBV18 and J is TRBJ1-5; the match to TRBD1 covers 9 bases. With V trimmed by 0 bases and J by 6 bases, 3 bases remained unmatched. The V gene's germline CDR1 is KGHSH and CDR2 LQKENI. The CDR3 spans 15 residues. The CDR3 region is CASSPPGQGIQPQHF. In DNA, the CDR3 is TGTGCCAGCTCACCACCGGGACAGGGAATTCAGCCCCAGCATTTT.

The rearrangement joins TRBV19 to TRBJ2-7; 8 bases are a match to TRBD2. Germline CDR1 is LNHDA and CDR2 is SQIVND (reference sequence). The CDR3 loop spans 14 amino acids. Trimming removed 1 base from V and 2 bases from J; junction bases left unmatched: 1. The DNA of the CDR3 is TGTGCCAGTAGTATAGTAGCGGGGCCCTACGAGCAGTACTTC. Translation: CASSIVAGPYEQYF.

This chain uses TRBV6-6 with TRBJ1-5; D call uncertain. Germline CDR1 MNHNY, CDR2 SVGAGI (reference sequence). V lost 0 bases to trimming and J lost 2 bases, with 11 bases between them. The length of the CDR3 is 16 residues. In DNA, the CDR3 is TGTGCCAGCAGTTACTCGGGGAGGGTCGGCAATCAGCCCCAGCATTTT. Encoded protein: CASSYSGRVGNQPQHF.

The genes are TRBV20-1 and TRBJ2-3; no reliable D call. V lost 5 bases to trimming and J lost 4 bases, with 7 bases between them. Germline CDR1 is DFQATT and CDR2 is SNEGSKA (reference sequence). The CDR3 contains 11 residues. CDR3 DNA sequence: TGCAGTGCTGAGGCGGCAGATACGCAGTATTTT. Translating it yields CSAEAADTQYF.

The rearrangement links TRBV7-3 to TRBJ2-7, with TRBD2 identical over 8 bases. Trimming cost V 5 bases and J 5 bases; bases outside gene matches: 5. There are 13 residues in the CDR3. Germline CDR1 reads SGHTA; CDR2 reads FQGTGA. CDR3 coding DNA: TGTGCCAGCAGCAGGGGACTAGGGAACGAGCAGTACTTC. Its translation: CASSRGLGNEQYF.